The 7 T cell receptor beta chains below all came from one sample that was sequenced in a study of control samples from healthy donors and cancer patients. The method was immunoSEQ multiplex PCR; TCRdb's version includes in-frame clones alone and lacks a portion of them. The sample carries approximately 50,000 clones, about 95% recorded once. The source material was blood. The receptors shown here come from a man aged 25 to 40 in good health.

DNA for the CDR3: TGTGCCAGCAGCGTAGTTGGAGTAGCGAACACCGGGGAGCTGTTTTTT. The encoded protein is CASSVVGVANTGELFF. The chain has TRBV9 and TRBJ2-2; D ambiguous. Trimming cost V 0 bases and J 0 bases, with 9 bases left between them. CDR3 length: 16 amino acids. In germline, CDR1 is SGDLS, CDR2 YYNGEE.

This sequence joins TRBV7-2 and TRBJ2-5; perhaps TRBD1 as D (5 bases). This CDR3 region has 14 residues. Looked up from germline, CDR1 is SGHTA and CDR2 is FQGNSA. The ends were cut back, 5 bases at V and 4 bases at J, with 14 bases in the middle. The CDR3: CASSLGQTGETQYF. The CDR3 nucleotides are TGTGCCAGCAGCCTCGGACAAACCGGAGAGACCCAGTACTTC.

The J gene is TRBJ1-5, the V gene TRBV27, with D possibly matching TRBD1 (5 bases). The CDR3 is 14 residues long. In germline, CDR1 is MNHEY, CDR2 SMNVEV (reference sequence). The V end was cut by 3 bases, the J end by 1 base, with 7 bases between. CDR3 protein: CASSFGGSNQPQHF. Here the CDR3 DNA reads TGTGCCAGCAGTTTTGGGGGGAGCAATCAGCCCCAGCATTTT.

The chain recombines TRBV7-3 with TRBJ2-3, with a weak D call TRBD2 (6 bases). This CDR3 is 14 amino acids long. Germline CDR1 and CDR2: SGHTA and FQGTGA. Trimming removed 3 bases at V and 7 bases at J, with 14 bases between. Here the CDR3 DNA reads TGTGCCAGCAGCTTTACGACTAGTGCAAATACGCAGTATTTT. It is translated as CASSFTTSANTQYF.

The genes are TRBV9 and TRBJ2-7; 8 bases are a match to TRBD1. CDR1 and CDR2 from the germline V gene are SGDLS and YYNGEE. J was trimmed by 0 bases and V by 0 bases; bases with no gene match: 2. The CDR3 has 15 amino acids. The CDR3 DNA follows: TGTGCCAGCAGCGTAGGGGACAGGCCCTCCTACGAGCAGTACTTC. Translation gives CASSVGDRPSYEQYF.

This chain uses TRBV10-1 with TRBJ1-1, with D maybe TRBD1 (6 bases). The CDR3 is made up of 13 amino acids. CDR1 WNHNN and CDR2 SYGVQD come from the germline V gene (reference sequence). V was cut by 3 bases and J by 6 bases, with 11 bases left in between. The CDR3 loop reads CASSDRGESEAFF. The DNA of the CDR3 is TGCGCCAGCAGTGACAGGGGCGAATCTGAAGCTTTCTTT.

The chain carries TRBV25-1 and TRBJ1-3; D unresolved. The CDR3 runs 14 residues. The ends were cut back, 3 bases at V and 2 bases at J, with 8 bases in the middle. Germline V gene sequence: CDR1 MGHDK, CDR2 SYGVNS. The CDR3 sequence: CASSDGGPGNTIYF. The CDR3, as DNA: TGTGCCAGCAGTGACGGAGGCCCTGGAAACACCATATATTTT.